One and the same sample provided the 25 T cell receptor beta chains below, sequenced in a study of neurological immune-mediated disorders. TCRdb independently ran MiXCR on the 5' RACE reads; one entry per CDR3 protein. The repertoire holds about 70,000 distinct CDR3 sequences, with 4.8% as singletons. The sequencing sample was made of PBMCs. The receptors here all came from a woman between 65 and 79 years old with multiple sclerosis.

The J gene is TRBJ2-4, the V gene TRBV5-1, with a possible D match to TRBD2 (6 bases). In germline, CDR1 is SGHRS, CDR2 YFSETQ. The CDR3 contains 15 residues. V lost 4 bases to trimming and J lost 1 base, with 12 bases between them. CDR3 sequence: CASSRDFTAKNIQYF. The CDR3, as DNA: TGCGCCAGCAGCAGGGACTTTACGGCCAAAAACATTCAGTACTTC.

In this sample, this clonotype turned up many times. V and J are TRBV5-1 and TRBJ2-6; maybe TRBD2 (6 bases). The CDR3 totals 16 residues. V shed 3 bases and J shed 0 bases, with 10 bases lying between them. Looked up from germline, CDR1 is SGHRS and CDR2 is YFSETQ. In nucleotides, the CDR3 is TGCGCCAGCAGCTCGGGGGTAAACTCTGGGGCCAACGTCCTGACTTTC. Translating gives CASSSGVNSGANVLTF.

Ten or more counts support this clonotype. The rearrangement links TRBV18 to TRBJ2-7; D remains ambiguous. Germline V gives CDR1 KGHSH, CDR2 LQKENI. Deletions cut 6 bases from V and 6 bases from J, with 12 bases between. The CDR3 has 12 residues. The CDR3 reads CASSQEGPEQYF. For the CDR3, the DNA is TGTGCCAGCTCGCAAGAAGGGCCCGAGCAGTACTTC.

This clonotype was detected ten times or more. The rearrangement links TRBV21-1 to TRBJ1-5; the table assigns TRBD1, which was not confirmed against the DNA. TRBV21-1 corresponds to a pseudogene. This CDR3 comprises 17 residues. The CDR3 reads CASSKGPGGSGDQPQHF. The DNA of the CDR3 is TGTGCCAGCAGCAAAGGCCCAGGGGGATCAGGGGATCAGCCCCAGCATTTT.

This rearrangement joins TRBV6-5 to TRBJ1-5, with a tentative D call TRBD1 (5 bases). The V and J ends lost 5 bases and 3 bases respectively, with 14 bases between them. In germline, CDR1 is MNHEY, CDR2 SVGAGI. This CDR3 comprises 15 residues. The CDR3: CASSDHRYLNQPQHF. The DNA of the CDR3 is TGTGCCAGCAGTGACCACAGGTACCTCAATCAGCCCCAGCATTTT.

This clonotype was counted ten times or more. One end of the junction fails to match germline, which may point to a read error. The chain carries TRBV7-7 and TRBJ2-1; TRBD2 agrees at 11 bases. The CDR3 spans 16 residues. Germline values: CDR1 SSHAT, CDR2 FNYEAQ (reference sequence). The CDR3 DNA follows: TGTGCTAGCAGCTTGGTAGCGGGAGGGTCCTACAATGAGCAGTTCTTC. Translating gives CASSLVAGGSYNEQFF. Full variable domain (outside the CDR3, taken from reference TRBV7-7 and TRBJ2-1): GAGVSQSPRYKVTKRGQDVTLRCDPISSHATLYWYQQALGQGPEFLTYFNYEAQPDKSGLPSDRFSAERPEGSISTLTIQRTEQRDSAMYRCASSLVAGGSYNEQFFGPGTRLTVL.

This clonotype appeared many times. The CDR3 reads CASFSGRVTDTQYF. The CDR3 coding sequence is TGCGCCAGCTTTAGCGGGAGGGTCACAGATACGCAGTATTTT. The V and J genes are TRBV5-1 and TRBJ2-3; 11 bases are a match to TRBD2. Germline trimming cut 7 bases from V and 2 bases from J; bases unmatched to any gene: 3. Germline V gene data show CDR1 as SGHRS and CDR2 as YFSETQ. This CDR3 is 14 amino acids long.

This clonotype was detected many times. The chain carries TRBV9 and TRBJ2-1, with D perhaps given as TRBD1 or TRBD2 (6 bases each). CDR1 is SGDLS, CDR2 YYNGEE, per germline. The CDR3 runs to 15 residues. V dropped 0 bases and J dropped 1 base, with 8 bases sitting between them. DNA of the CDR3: TGTGCCAGCAGCGTAGGAGGGGGGTCCTACAATGAGCAGTTCTTC. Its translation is CASSVGGGSYNEQFF.

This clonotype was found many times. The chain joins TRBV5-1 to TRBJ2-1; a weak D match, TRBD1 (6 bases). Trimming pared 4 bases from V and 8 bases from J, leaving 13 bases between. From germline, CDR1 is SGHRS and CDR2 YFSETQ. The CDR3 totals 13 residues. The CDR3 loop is CASSAHRADEQFF. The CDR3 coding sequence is TGCGCCAGCAGCGCTCACAGGGCCGATGAGCAGTTCTTC.

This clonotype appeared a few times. The CDR3 bases are TGCGCCAGCAGCGTGGGACAGGGGGCCCCGATCTCCTACGAGCAGTACTTC. Amino acids: CASSVGQGAPISYEQYF. The rearrangement links TRBV10-2 to TRBJ2-7; 12 bases fit TRBD1. The length of the CDR3 is 17 residues. Germline assignment: CDR1 WSHSY and CDR2 SAAADI. With 6 bases clipped from V and 0 bases from J, the junction kept 9 bases outside the gene matches.

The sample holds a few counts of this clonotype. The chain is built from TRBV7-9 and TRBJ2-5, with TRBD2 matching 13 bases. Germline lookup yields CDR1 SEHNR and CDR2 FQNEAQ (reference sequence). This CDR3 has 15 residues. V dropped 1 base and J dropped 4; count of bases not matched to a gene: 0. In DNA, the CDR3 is TGTGCCAGCAGCTTAGGACTAGCGGGAGGAGAGACCCAGTACTTC. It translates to CASSLGLAGGETQYF.

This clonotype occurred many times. The DNA for the CDR3 is TGCAGTGCTAGTTGGTCTAGCGGTGCCTACGAGCAGTACTTC. Encoded protein: CSASWSSGAYEQYF. The rearrangement links TRBV20-1 to TRBJ2-7, with 7 positions matching TRBD2. Germline assignment: CDR1 DFQATT and CDR2 SNEGSKA (reference sequence). CDR3 size: 14 residues. J was trimmed by 2 bases and V by 3 bases; bases with no gene match: 7.

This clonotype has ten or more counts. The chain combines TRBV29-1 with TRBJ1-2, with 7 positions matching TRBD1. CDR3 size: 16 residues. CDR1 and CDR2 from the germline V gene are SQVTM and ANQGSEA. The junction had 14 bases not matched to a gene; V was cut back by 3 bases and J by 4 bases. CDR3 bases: TGCAGCGTTGATCGGTCGGCAGGGGGGGGAACCTATGGCTACACCTTC. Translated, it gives CSVDRSAGGGTYGYTF. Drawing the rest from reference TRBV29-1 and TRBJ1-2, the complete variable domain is SAVISQKPSRDICQRGTSLTIQCQVDSQVTMMFWYRQQPGQSLTLIATANQGSEATYESGFVIDKFPISRPNLTFSTLTVSNMSPEDSSIYLCSVDRSAGGGTYGYTFGSGTRLTVV.

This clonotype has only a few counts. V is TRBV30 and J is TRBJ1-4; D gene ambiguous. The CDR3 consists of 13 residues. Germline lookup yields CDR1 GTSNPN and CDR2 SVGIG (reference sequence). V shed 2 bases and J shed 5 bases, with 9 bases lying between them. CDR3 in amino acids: CAWSLSINEKLFF. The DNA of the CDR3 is TGTGCCTGGAGTTTGAGCATCAATGAAAAACTGTTTTTT. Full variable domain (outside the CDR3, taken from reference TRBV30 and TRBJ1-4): SQTIHQWPATLVQPVGSPLSLECTVEGTSNPNLYWYRQAAGRGLQLLFYSVGIGQISSEVPQNLSASRPQDRQFILSSKKLLLSDSGFYLCAWSLSINEKLFFGSGTQLSVL.

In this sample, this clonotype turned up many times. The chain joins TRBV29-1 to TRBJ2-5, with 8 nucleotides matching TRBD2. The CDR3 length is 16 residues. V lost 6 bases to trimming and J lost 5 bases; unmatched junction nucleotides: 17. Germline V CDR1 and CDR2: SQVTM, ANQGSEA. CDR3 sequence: CSVAAAVSGRTETQYF. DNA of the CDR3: TGCAGCGTGGCAGCCGCGGTGAGCGGGAGAACGGAGACCCAGTACTTC.

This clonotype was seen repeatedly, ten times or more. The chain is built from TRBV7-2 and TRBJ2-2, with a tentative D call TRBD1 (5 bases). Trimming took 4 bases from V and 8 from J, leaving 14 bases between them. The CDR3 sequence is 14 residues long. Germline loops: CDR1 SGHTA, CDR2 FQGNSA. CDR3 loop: CASSSSQGFGELFF. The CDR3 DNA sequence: TGTGCCAGCAGCTCCTCTCAGGGTTTTGGGGAGCTGTTTTTT.

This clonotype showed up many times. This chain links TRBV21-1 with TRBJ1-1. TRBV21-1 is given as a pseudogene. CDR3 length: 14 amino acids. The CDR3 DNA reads TGTGCCAGCAGCAAAACTCCGGCTGGCACTGAAGCTTTCTTT. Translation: CASSKTPAGTEAFF.

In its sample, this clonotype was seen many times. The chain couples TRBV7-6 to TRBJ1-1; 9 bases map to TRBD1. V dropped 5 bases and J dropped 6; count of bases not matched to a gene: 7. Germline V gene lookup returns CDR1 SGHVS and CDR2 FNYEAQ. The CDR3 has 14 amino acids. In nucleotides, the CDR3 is TGTGCCAGCAGCCCCACAGGGGGCTTGGCTGAAGCTTTCTTT. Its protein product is CASSPTGGLAEAFF.

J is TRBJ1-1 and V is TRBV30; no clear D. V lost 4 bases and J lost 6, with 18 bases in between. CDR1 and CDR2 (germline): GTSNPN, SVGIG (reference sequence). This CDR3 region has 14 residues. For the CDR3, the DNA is TGTGCCTGGACTCCCGGCCCCCTTGGCGCTGAAGCTTTCTTT. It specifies CAWTPGPLGAEAFF.

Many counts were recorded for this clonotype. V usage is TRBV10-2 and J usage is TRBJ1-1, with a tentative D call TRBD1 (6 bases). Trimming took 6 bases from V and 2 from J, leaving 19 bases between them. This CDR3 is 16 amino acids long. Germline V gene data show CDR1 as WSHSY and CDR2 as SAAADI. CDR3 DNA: TGCGCCAGCAGAATCTACTCCGGGACAAGAAACACTGAAGCTTTCTTT. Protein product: CASRIYSGTRNTEAFF.

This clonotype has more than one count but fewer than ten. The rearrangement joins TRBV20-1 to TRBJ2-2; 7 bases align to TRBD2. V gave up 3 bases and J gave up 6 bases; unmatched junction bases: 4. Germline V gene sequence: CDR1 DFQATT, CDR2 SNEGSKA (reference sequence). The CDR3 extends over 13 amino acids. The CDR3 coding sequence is TGCAGTGCTAGTCGGGGGGATTCCGGGGAGCTGTTTTTT. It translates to CSASRGDSGELFF.

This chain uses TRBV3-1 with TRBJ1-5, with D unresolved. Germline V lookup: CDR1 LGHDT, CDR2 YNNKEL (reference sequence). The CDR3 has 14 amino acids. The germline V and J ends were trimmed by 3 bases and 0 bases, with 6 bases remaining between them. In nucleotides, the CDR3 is TGTGCCAGCAGCCAGGACTATAGCAATCAGCCCCAGCATTTT. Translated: CASSQDYSNQPQHF.

CDR3: CASSDRGRGTEAFF. Here the CDR3 DNA reads TGTGCCAGTTCGGACAGGGGGCGTGGCACTGAAGCTTTCTTT. This rearrangement joins TRBV19 to TRBJ1-1; 11 nucleotides match TRBD1. Germline CDR1 is LNHDA and CDR2 is SQIVND (reference sequence). The CDR3 extends over 14 amino acids. Germline trimming cut 8 bases from V and 4 bases from J; bases unmatched to any gene: 6.

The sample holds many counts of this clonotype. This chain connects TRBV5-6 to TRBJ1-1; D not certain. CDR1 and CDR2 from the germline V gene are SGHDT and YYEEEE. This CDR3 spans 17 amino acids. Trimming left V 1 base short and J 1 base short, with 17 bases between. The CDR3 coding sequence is TGTGCCAGCAGCTTGAAGCTGGAAGGCTTGAGGAACACTGAAGCTTTCTTT. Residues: CASSLKLEGLRNTEAFF.

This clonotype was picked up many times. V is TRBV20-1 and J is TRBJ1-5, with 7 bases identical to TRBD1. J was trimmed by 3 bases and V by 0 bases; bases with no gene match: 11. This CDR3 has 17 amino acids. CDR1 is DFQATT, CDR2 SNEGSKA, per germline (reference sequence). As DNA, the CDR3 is TGCAGTGCTAGAGATACCCGGCCGGGACAGACCAATCAGCCCCAGCATTTT. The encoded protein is CSARDTRPGQTNQPQHF.